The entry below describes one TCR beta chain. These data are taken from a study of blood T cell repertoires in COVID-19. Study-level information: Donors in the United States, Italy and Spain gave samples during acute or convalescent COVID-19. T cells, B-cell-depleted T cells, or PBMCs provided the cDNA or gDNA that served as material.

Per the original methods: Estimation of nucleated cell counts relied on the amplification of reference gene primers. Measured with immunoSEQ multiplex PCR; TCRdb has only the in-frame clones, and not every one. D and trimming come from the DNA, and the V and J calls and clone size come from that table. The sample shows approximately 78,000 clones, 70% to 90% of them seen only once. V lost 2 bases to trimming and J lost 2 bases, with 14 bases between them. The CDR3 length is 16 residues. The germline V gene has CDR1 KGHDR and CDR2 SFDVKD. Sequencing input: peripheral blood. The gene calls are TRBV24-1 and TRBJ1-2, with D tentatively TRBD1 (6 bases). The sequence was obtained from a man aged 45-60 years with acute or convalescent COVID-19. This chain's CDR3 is CATSDSARQVNYGYTF. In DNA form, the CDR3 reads TGTGCCACCAGTGATTCGGCGAGACAGGTGAACTATGGCTACACCTTC.